This T cell receptor (beta chain) was profiled in a study of T cell responses to AZD1222 COVID-19 vaccine. Whole-study findings and limits: The number of AZD1222 recipients seropositive at baseline was only six. Most donors were white British and more were female, and clonal diversity was possibly underestimated.

In its sample, this clone was seen once. Its cognate antigen is unknown. TCRdb's copy holds only in-frame clones and misses some; the assay was immunoSEQ multiplex PCR. The repertoire includes 140,000 to 150,000 clones, around 88% of them detected once, and roughly 16% sits in the top ten. Per the germline V gene, CDR1 is SGHAT and CDR2 is FQNNGV. CDR3 length equals 15 residues. V shed 5 bases and J shed 0 bases, with 14 bases lying between them. The starting material was peripheral blood, obtained on day 0 of AZD1222 vaccination. The source is an adult in good health. The chain couples TRBV11-2 to TRBJ2-7; D is possibly TRBD1 (6 bases). CDR3 sequence reads: CASSTSRDTSYEQYF. CDR3 nucleotide sequence: TGTGCCAGCAGCACCTCCAGGGACACCTCCTACGAGCAGTACTTC.